These 7 T cell receptor beta chains originate from one sample sequenced in a study of blood T cell repertoires in COVID-19. Clones were sequenced by immunoSEQ multiplex PCR, and TCRdb holds only the in-frame ones, with some missing. The sample lists about 440,000 clones, around 88% occurring once. Sequencing was carried out using peripheral blood. All receptors derive from a woman aged 45-60 years with COVID-19, enrolled during active disease.

This clone was recorded a few times. The V gene is TRBV6-4, the J gene TRBJ1-5; tentatively, D is TRBD1 (6 bases). The CDR3 length is 14 residues. Germline lookup yields CDR1 MRHNA and CDR2 SNTAGT. Trimming shortened V by 10 bases and J by 0 bases, and 13 bases separated the two germline ends. In nucleotides, the CDR3 is TGTGCCATCTCAGCAGGGGTTAGCAATCAGCCCCAGCATTTT. Protein product: CAISAGVSNQPQHF.

This clone was seen at least ten times. The chain recombines TRBV6-6 with TRBJ1-2; weak D call: TRBD1 (6 bases). Germline V gene data show CDR1 as MNHNY and CDR2 as SVGAGI (reference sequence). Trimming cost V 6 bases and J 4 bases, with 15 bases left between them. The CDR3 is 14 residues long. CDR3 residues: CASRDSRRSYGYTF. In DNA form, the CDR3 reads TGTGCCAGCAGGGACAGCCGCCGCAGCTATGGCTACACCTTC.

The chain combines TRBV6-2 or TRBV6-3 with TRBJ1-2; no reliable D call. The germline gives CDR1 MNHEY, CDR2 SVGEGT. The CDR3 is 14 residues long. The V end lost 0 bases, the J end lost 0 bases, and 5 bases lay between the germline ends. The CDR3 is CASSYSGTNYGYTF. CDR3 coding DNA: TGTGCCAGCAGTTACTCCGGGACTAACTATGGCTACACCTTC.

This chain joins TRBV13 and TRBJ1-2, with D possibly matching TRBD1 (5 bases). Germline V gene sequence: CDR1 PRHDT, CDR2 FYEKMQ (reference sequence). Deletions cut 3 bases from V and 7 bases from J, with 12 bases between. This CDR3 contains 13 residues. CDR3 sequence: CASSFGGMGGYTF. The CDR3 region has the DNA TGTGCCAGCAGCTTTGGGGGGATGGGTGGCTACACCTTC. Using reference TRBV13 and TRBJ1-2 for the parts outside the CDR3, the full variable domain is AAGVIQSPRHLIKEKRETATLKCYPIPRHDTVYWYQQGPGQDPQFLISFYEKMQSDKGSIPDRFSAQQFSDYHSELNMSSLELGDSALYFCASSFGGMGGYTFGSGTRLTVV.

This chain joins TRBV5-1 and TRBJ2-1; 9 bases line up with TRBD1. In germline, CDR1 is SGHRS, CDR2 YFSETQ. The CDR3 length is 15 residues. V lost 4 bases to trimming and J lost 7 bases; unmatched junction nucleotides: 9. The CDR3 DNA sequence: TGCGCCAGCAGCCCCTCCGGGACAGGGATAAATGAGCAGTTCTTC. This sequence encodes CASSPSGTGINEQFF.

The V and J genes are TRBV10-2 and TRBJ2-3; TRBD2 matches at 14 bases. Germline-derived CDR1 and CDR2 are WSHSY and SAAADI. J lost 4 bases, V lost 6 bases, and 12 bases had no gene match. The CDR3 runs to 18 residues. In DNA, the CDR3 is TGCGCCAGCAGGTGGACTAGCGGGGGGTTTTTTTTTGCAGATACGCAGTATTTT. Amino acid sequence: CASRWTSGGFFFADTQYF.

In DNA form, the CDR3 reads TGTGCCAGCTGGGACAGGGAACAGCCTAACTATGGCTACACCTTC. This sequence encodes CASWDREQPNYGYTF. V and J are TRBV6-5 and TRBJ1-2, with 9 bases that match TRBD1. Germline V CDR1 and CDR2: MNHEY, SVGAGI. There are 15 residues in the CDR3. The V and J ends lost 8 bases and 0 bases, in that order; junction bases with no gene match: 7.